This is a list of T cell receptor beta chains from one sample in a study of T cells after yellow fever vaccination. TCRdb used MiXCR to reprocess the 5' RACE reads, holding one entry per CDR3 protein. The sample includes about 340,000 distinct CDR3 sequences, around 12% of them seen just once. Sequenced here: CD4+ T cells sorted from PBMCs, sampled 15 days after the yellow fever booster vaccination. The receptors originated from a man aged 18 to 29 who received the YFV17D yellow fever vaccine. Each CDR3 is given with its conserved first and last residue. Each record gives: CDR3 length, V gene, D gene, clone size, J gene, CDR3 protein, CDR3 DNA. A D gene is named only where the DNA matches it firmly. Part of the rows lack a size; the others show once, few, many or a class for expanded clones.

13	TRBV6-6	NA	NA	TRBJ2-2	CASSNRETGELFF	TGTGCCAGCAGTAACAGGGAAACCGGGGAGCTGTTTTTT
16	TRBV18	TRBD1	NA	TRBJ2-3	CASSPRWQGESDTQYF	TGTGCCAGCTCACCACGGTGGCAGGGGGAATCAGATACGCAGTATTTT
13	TRBV5-1	NA	NA	TRBJ2-7	CASSLAWAYEQYF	TGCGCCAGCAGCTTGGCCTGGGCCTACGAGCAGTACTTC
14	TRBV21-1	NA	few	TRBJ2-5	CASSNDREKETQYF	TGTGCCAGCAGCAATGACAGGGAGAAGGAGACCCAGTACTTC
14	TRBV12-5	TRBD1	NA	TRBJ2-7	CASGQGQGNYEQYF	TGTGCTAGTGGGCAGGGACAGGGGAACTACGAGCAGTACTTC
13	TRBV12-3/TRBV12-4	NA	NA	TRBJ1-1	CASILQGNTEAFF	TGTGCCAGCATCCTACAGGGGAACACTGAAGCTTTCTTT
13	TRBV7-9	NA	many	TRBJ2-7	CASSPPGLEEQYF	TGTGCCAGCAGCCCCCCGGGGCTGGAGGAGCAGTACTTC
15	TRBV7-2	TRBD1	few	TRBJ1-2	CASSPLADRGGGYTF	TGTGCCAGCAGCCCCCTCGCCGACAGGGGTGGGGGCTACACCTTC
12	TRBV7-9	NA	many	TRBJ1-4	CASSPQGEKLFF	TGTGCCAGCAGCCCCCAGGGAGAAAAACTGTTTTTT
13	TRBV6-6	NA	few	TRBJ1-2	CASSKTSQGSYTF	TGTGCCAGCAGCAAGACCTCACAGGGAAGCTACACCTTC
14	TRBV9	TRBD1	NA	TRBJ2-3	CASSVEQGADTQYF	TGTGCCAGCAGCGTCGAACAGGGGGCAGATACGCAGTATTTT
15	TRBV11-2	NA	many	TRBJ2-2	CASRPMTGNTGELFF	TGTGCCAGCCGCCCTATGACAGGGAACACCGGGGAGCTGTTTTTT
15	TRBV12-3/TRBV12-4	TRBD2	many	TRBJ2-3	CASRRTSGGQDTQYF	TGTGCCAGCAGGCGGACTAGCGGGGGGCAGGATACGCAGTATTTT
16	TRBV5-5	TRBD1	few	TRBJ1-6	CASSLSPWTGASPLHF	TGTGCCAGCAGCTTGTCACCTTGGACAGGGGCGTCACCCCTCCACTTT
17	TRBV5-1	TRBD1	many	TRBJ2-1	CASSWGPGQVSYNEQFF	TGCGCCAGCAGCTGGGGGCCGGGACAGGTTTCCTACAATGAGCAGTTCTTC
13	TRBV2	TRBD1	NA	TRBJ1-5	CASSVDRLEPQHF	TGTGCCAGCAGTGTGGACAGGTTAGAGCCCCAGCATTTT
16	TRBV13	NA	many	TRBJ1-2	CASSRGRAALDRGYTF	TGTGCCAGCAGCCGGGGCAGGGCCGCCCTCGATCGTGGCTACACCTTC
13	TRBV24-1	NA	NA	TRBJ2-1	CATSDGGRNEQFF	TGTGCCACCAGTGATGGCGGCAGGAATGAGCAGTTCTTC
14	TRBV5-1	TRBD1	many	TRBJ2-5	CASSGGQGAETQYF	TGCGCCAGCAGCGGGGGACAGGGTGCGGAGACCCAGTACTTC
14	TRBV12-3/TRBV12-4	TRBD1	few	TRBJ1-5	CASRPRDSYQPQHF	TGTGCCAGCAGGCCCCGGGACAGCTATCAGCCCCAGCATTTT
17	TRBV5-5	TRBD2	few	TRBJ2-5	CASSGRGGSGLYETQYF	TGTGCCAGCAGCGGCCGGGGAGGGAGCGGTCTTTACGAGACCCAGTACTTC
16	TRBV5-4	NA	NA	TRBJ2-2	CASSLAAGSYTGELFF	TGTGCCAGCAGCTTGGCCGCAGGGTCGTACACCGGGGAGCTGTTTTTT
12	TRBV4-3	NA	NA	TRBJ2-5	CASSQDKETQYF	TGCGCCAGCAGCCAAGATAAAGAGACCCAGTACTTC
15	TRBV5-6	NA	few	TRBJ2-5	CASSWRPGDQETQYF	TGTGCCAGCAGCTGGCGCCCGGGAGACCAAGAGACCCAGTACTTC
16	TRBV5-6	NA	few	TRBJ2-1	CASSLDWTASYNEQFF	TGTGCCAGCAGCTTGGACTGGACAGCCTCCTACAATGAGCAGTTCTTC
14	TRBV12-3/TRBV12-4	NA	NA	TRBJ1-1	CASSIRVRITEAFF	TGTGCCAGCAGTATTAGGGTGAGGATCACTGAAGCTTTCTTT
14	TRBV5-1	NA	NA	TRBJ2-7	CASSPPANTYEQYF	TGCGCCAGCTCCCCTCCTGCGAACACCTACGAGCAGTACTTC
17	TRBV5-1	NA	NA	TRBJ2-1	CASSLGGTAISYNEQFF	TGCGCCAGCAGCTTGGGAGGGACCGCGATATCCTACAATGAGCAGTTCTTC
18	TRBV6-5	TRBD2	NA	TRBJ2-6	CASSYLAGGASGANVLTF	TGTGCCAGCAGTTACCTAGCGGGGGGGGCGTCTGGGGCCAACGTCCTGACTTTC
15	TRBV4-1	NA	NA	TRBJ1-2	CASSQNPAGGYGYTF	TGCGCCAGCAGCCAGAACCCCGCCGGGGGGTATGGCTACACCTTC
14	TRBV7-9	TRBD1	few	TRBJ1-1	CASSLKTGVTEAFF	TGTGCCAGCAGCTTAAAAACAGGGGTAACTGAAGCTTTCTTT
14	TRBV20-1	NA	many	TRBJ2-7	CSAIRPATDYEQYF	TGCAGTGCGATCCGCCCGGCCACAGACTACGAGCAGTACTTC
14	TRBV6-6	TRBD1	NA	TRBJ1-5	CASSPQGSNQLQHF	TGTGCCAGCAGTCCACAGGGGTCTAATCAGCTCCAGCATTTT
15	TRBV29-1	NA	NA	TRBJ1-1	CSVGPPAGMNTEAFF	TGCAGCGTTGGTCCCCCTGCAGGAATGAACACTGAAGCTTTCTTT
14	TRBV29-1	NA	few	TRBJ1-1	CSVHGLFLNTEAFF	TGCAGCGTACACGGACTCTTCTTGAACACTGAAGCTTTCTTT
11	TRBV12-3/TRBV12-4	NA	NA	TRBJ2-1	CASSFIRKLFF	TGTGCCAGCAGTTTTATTCGAAAGTTGTTCTTC
13	TRBV12-3/TRBV12-4	NA	NA	TRBJ2-6	CASSQLGANVLTF	TGTGCCAGCAGTCAATTAGGGGCCAACGTCCTGACTTTC
14	TRBV10-3	TRBD1	NA	TRBJ1-2	CAIRIQGADYGYTF	TGTGCCATCAGAATCCAGGGGGCGGACTATGGCTACACCTTC
16	TRBV5-4	NA	few	TRBJ2-1	CASSRRRLVVDNEQFF	TGTGCCAGCAGCCGGAGGCGGCTAGTGGTAGACAATGAGCAGTTCTTC
14	TRBV12-3/TRBV12-4	NA	NA	TRBJ2-3	CASTPRGSTDTQYF	TGTGCCAGCACCCCCCGGGGAAGCACAGATACGCAGTATTTT
17	TRBV12-5	TRBD1	few	TRBJ1-2	CASGLVARGFPLYGYTF	TGTGCTAGTGGTTTGGTAGCCAGGGGGTTCCCACTCTATGGCTACACCTTC
14	TRBV9	NA	NA	TRBJ2-7	CASSVGTQTYEQYF	TGTGCCAGCAGCGTCGGGACGCAGACCTACGAGCAGTACTTC
19	TRBV23-1	TRBD1	few	TRBJ1-6	CASSRTGTGGSIDDSPLHF	TGCGCCAGCAGTCGTACCGGGACAGGGGGCTCTATAGACGATTCACCCCTCCACTTT
16	TRBV5-1	TRBD1	few	TRBJ1-3	CASSLTGEVSGNTIYF	TGCGCCAGCAGCTTAACAGGGGAGGTTTCTGGAAACACCATATATTTT
11	TRBV12-3/TRBV12-4	TRBD1	many	TRBJ1-1	CASRGTGEAFF	TGTGCCAGCAGGGGGACAGGCGAAGCTTTCTTT
17	TRBV7-2	TRBD1	few	TRBJ2-1	CASSLVGWTGSYYEQFF	TGTGCCAGCAGCTTAGTTGGTTGGACAGGCTCGTACTATGAGCAGTTCTTC
13	TRBV12-3/TRBV12-4	TRBD1	few	TRBJ1-1	CASSFSGGGEAFF	TGTGCCAGCAGTTTTTCAGGGGGCGGTGAAGCTTTCTTT
15	TRBV20-1	NA	NA	TRBJ1-1	CSARTTTRGLTEAFF	TGCAGTGCCAGAACAACAACCAGGGGTCTCACTGAAGCTTTCTTT
13	TRBV20-1	TRBD2	NA	TRBJ2-7	CSATSGGWGEQYF	TGCAGTGCTACGTCGGGGGGTTGGGGCGAGCAGTACTTC
15	TRBV5-6	TRBD1	NA	TRBJ1-6	CASSTYRGENSPLHF	TGTGCCAGCAGCACTTACAGGGGGGAGAATTCACCCCTCCACTTT
15	TRBV7-2	NA	few	TRBJ1-5	CASSLSTVSNQPQHF	TGTGCCAGCAGCTTATCCACGGTTAGCAATCAGCCCCAGCATTTT
15	TRBV9	TRBD2	few	TRBJ2-1	CASSVSSGGGNEQFF	TGTGCCAGCAGCGTATCTAGCGGGGGTGGGAATGAGCAGTTCTTC
15	TRBV5-1	TRBD1	NA	TRBJ1-2	CASSTLERTGNGYTF	TGCGCCAGCAGCACACTAGAGAGGACAGGGAATGGCTACACCTTC
12	TRBV6-5	NA	few	TRBJ1-2	CASSFDSYGYTF	TGTGCCAGCAGTTTCGACAGCTATGGCTACACCTTC
14	TRBV19	TRBD1	NA	TRBJ2-2	CASAGGDGTGELFF	TGTGCCAGTGCAGGGGGCGATGGCACCGGGGAGCTGTTTTTT